This T cell receptor (beta chain) originates from a study of blood T cell repertoires in COVID-19. For the study at large: T cells, B-cell-depleted T cells, or PBMCs provided the cDNA or gDNA that served as material.

In the original analysis: Reference gene primer amplification gave estimated nucleated cell counts. Profiled with immunoSEQ multiplex PCR; TCRdb holds only in-frame clones, not every one. The V and J calls and clone size are taken from that table; D and trimming were inferred from the DNA. Seen here are roughly 87,000 clones, around 87% observed once, and the top ten hold roughly 5.4%. Germline-derived CDR1 and CDR2 are SGDLS and YYNGEE. V was cut by 4 bases and J by 7 bases, with 20 bases left in between. This CDR3 contains 16 residues. The chain joins TRBV9 to TRBJ2-2; D is undetermined. Sequenced material: peripheral blood. The clonotype was recovered from a man aged 35 to 55 with acute or convalescent COVID-19. CDR3 sequence (DNA): TGTGCCAGCAGCCCACCGCAGGCCCTCCCCAACGGGGAGCTGTTTTTT. It encodes CASSPPQALPNGELFF.